The entry below gives a single T cell receptor beta chain sequence along with its context. The record originates from a study of control samples from healthy donors and cancer patients. Clones were sequenced by immunoSEQ multiplex PCR, and TCRdb holds only the in-frame ones, with some missing. Of 130,000 or so clones in the sample, about 90% were seen once. The length of the CDR3 is 18 residues. Germline assignment: CDR1 SEHNR and CDR2 FQNEAQ (reference sequence). V shed 2 bases, J shed 4 bases, and the junction held 16 bases outside the gene matches. Sequencing was done on a sample of PBMCs. The chain joins TRBV7-9 to TRBJ2-7, with 8 bases fitting TRBD2. The clonotype comes from a man aged 50-60 years with head and neck cancer. CDR3 protein: CASSLSLAGGLQDYEQYF. The CDR3 bases are TGTGCCAGCAGCTTAAGTTTGGCGGGGGGCCTGCAAGATTACGAGCAGTACTTC. Combining the CDR3 with reference TRBV7-9 and TRBJ2-7 gives the whole variable domain DTGVSQNPRHKITKRGQNVTFRCDPISEHNRLYWYRQTLGQGPEFLTYFQNEAQLEKSRLLSDRFSAERPKGSFSTLEIQRTEQGDSAMYLCASSLSLAGGLQDYEQYFGPGTRLTVT.